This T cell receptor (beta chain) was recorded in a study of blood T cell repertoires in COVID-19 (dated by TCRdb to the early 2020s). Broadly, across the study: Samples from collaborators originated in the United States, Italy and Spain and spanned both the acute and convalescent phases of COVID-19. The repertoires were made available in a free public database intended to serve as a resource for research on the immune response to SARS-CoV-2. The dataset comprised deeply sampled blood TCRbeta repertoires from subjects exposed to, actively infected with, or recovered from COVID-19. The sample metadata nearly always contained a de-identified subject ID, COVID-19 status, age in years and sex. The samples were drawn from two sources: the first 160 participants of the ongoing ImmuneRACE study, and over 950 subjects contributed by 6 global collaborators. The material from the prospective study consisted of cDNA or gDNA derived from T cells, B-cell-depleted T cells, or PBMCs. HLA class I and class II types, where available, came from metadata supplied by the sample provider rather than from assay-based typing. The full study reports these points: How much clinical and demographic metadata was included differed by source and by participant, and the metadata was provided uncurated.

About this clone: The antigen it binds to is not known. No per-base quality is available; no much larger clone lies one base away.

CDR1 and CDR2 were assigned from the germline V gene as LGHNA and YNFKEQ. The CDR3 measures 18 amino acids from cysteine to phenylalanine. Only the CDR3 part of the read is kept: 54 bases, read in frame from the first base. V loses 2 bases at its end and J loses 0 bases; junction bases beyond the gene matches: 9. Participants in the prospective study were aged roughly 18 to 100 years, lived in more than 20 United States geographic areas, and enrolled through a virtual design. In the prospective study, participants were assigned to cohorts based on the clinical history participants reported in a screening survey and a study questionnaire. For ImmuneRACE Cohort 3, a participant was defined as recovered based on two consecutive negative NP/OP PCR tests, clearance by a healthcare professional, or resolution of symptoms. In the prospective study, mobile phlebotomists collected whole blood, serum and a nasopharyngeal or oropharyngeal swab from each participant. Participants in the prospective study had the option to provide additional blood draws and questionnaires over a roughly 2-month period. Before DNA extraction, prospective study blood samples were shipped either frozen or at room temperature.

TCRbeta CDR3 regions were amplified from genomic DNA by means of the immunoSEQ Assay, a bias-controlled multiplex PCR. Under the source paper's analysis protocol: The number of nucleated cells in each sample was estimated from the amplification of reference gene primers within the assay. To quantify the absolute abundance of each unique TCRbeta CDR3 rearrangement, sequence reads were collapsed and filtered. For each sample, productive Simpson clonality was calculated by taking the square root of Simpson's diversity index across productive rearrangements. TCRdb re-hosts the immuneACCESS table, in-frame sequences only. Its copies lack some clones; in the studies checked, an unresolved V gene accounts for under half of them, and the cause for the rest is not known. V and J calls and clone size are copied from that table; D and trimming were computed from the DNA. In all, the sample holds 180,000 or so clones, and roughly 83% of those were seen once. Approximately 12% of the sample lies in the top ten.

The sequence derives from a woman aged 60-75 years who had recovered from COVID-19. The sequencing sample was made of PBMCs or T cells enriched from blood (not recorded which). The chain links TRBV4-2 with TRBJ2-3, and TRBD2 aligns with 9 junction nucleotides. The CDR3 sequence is CASSQTTASGTSTDTQYF. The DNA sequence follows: TGTGCCAGCAGCCAAACGACGGCTAGCGGGACAAGCACAGATACGCAGTATTTT.